The T cell receptor (beta chain) described here comes from a study of blood T cell repertoires in COVID-19. CDR1 and CDR2 (germline): KGHSH, LQKENI. Trimming took 1 base from V and 4 from J; bases not matched to a gene: 8. This CDR3 has 17 residues. The assay was immunoSEQ multiplex PCR, and TCRdb's table has in-frame clones only and misses some. The profile shows 150,000 to 200,000 clones, 86% of them singletons. The chain couples TRBV18 to TRBJ1-5; 9 positions agree with TRBD1. The specimen sequenced was peripheral blood. The receptor comes from a man aged 18 to 29 with acute or convalescent COVID-19. The CDR3 nucleotides are TGTGCCAGCTCACCACGGACAGGGGTGGGAGGAAATCAGCCCCAGCATTTT. This sequence encodes CASSPRTGVGGNQPQHF.